This TCR beta chain was identified during a study of blood T cell repertoires in COVID-19. The authors' processing: Quantification of nucleated cells was approximated via reference gene primer amplification. Some clones are missing from TCRdb's copy, which holds only in-frame ones; the method was immunoSEQ multiplex PCR. The DNA was the basis for D and trimming; V, J and clone size are from that table. The sample includes roughly 290,000 clones, approximately 88% of them seen just once. Ages ranged from 18 to 89 years, with residence in under 25 US areas. Participant-reported clinical history was the basis for cohort assignment. Resolution of symptoms, clearance, or two negative PCRs was present in recovered Cohort 3 donors. This CDR3 spans 17 amino acids. Trimming took off 1 base at V and 5 bases at J, with 20 bases between the two ends. The V gene's germline CDR1 is LGHNA and CDR2 YSLEER.

Sequenced sample: PBMCs or T cells enriched from blood (not recorded which). The origin of this receptor is a woman between 35 and 50 years old who had recovered from COVID-19. The V and J genes are TRBV4-3 and TRBJ1-2; D might be TRBD1 (5 bases). In nucleotides, the CDR3 is TGCGCCAGCAGCCAAGGAGTCAGGCAAGGGGTTGGATATGGCTACACCTTC. Translating it yields CASSQGVRQGVGYGYTF.